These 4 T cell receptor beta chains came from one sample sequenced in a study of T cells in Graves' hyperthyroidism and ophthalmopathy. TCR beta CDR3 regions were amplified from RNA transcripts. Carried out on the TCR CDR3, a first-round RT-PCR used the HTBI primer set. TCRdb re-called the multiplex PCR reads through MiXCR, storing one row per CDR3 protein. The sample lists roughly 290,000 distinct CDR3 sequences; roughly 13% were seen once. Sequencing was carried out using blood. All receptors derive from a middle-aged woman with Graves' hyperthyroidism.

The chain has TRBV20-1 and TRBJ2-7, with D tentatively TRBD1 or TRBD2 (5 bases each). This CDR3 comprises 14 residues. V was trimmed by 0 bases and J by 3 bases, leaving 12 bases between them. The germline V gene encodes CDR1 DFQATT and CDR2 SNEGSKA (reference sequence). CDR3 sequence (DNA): TGCAGTGCTAGAGATGCAGGGAGTAGCTACGAGCAGTACTTC. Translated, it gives CSARDAGSSYEQYF.

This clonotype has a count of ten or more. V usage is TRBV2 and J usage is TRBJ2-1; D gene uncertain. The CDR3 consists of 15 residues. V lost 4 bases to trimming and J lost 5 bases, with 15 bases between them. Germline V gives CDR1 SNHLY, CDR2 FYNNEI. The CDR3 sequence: CASSAGGSYNNEQFF. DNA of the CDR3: TGTGCCAGCAGTGCTGGTGGATCTTACAACAATGAGCAGTTCTTC. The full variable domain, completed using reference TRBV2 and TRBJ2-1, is EPEVTQTPSHQVTQMGQEVILRCVPISNHLYFYWYRQILGQKVEFLVSFYNNEISEKSEIFDDQFSVERPDGSNFTLKIRSTKLEDSAMYFCASSAGGSYNNEQFFGPGTRLTVL.

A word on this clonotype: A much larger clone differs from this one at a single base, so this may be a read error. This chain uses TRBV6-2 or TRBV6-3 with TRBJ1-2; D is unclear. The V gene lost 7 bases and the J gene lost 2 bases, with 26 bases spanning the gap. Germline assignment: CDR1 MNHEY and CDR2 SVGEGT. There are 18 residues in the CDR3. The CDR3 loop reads CASKSLEGVEPFNYGYTF. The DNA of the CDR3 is TGTGCCAGCAAGAGCTTAGAGGGAGTGGAGCCCTTCAACTATGGCTACACCTTC.

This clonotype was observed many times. CDR3 region: CSTGLAGGSGHEQYF. In nucleotides, the CDR3 is TGCAGCACAGGACTAGCGGGAGGATCGGGCCACGAGCAGTACTTC. This rearrangement joins TRBV29-1 to TRBJ2-7, with 14 bases lining up with TRBD2. This CDR3 spans 15 amino acids. The ends lost 8 bases at V and 5 bases at J; junction bases unmatched: 11. Germline V gene lookup returns CDR1 SQVTM and CDR2 ANQGSEA.